This T cell receptor (beta chain) derives from a study of CD8+ T cells in alopecia areata. For the study at large: Those treated were given oral tofacitinib at 5 to 10 mg twice daily. Tofacitinib therapy took 6 to 18 months; 6 months off drug came after. Study outcomes and limitations: In lesional scalp, particularly from alopecia totalis/universalis, clonality was higher than in normal scalp.

PBMCs served as the source from which CD4+ and CD8+ T cells were sorted. V lost 8 bases to trimming and J lost 2 bases, with 13 bases between them. The CDR3 has 14 amino acids. Looked up from germline, CDR1 is SNHLY and CDR2 is FYNNEI. RNA was isolated and reverse transcribed to cDNA, the sequencing template. This table comes from immunoSEQ multiplex PCR, and its TCRdb copy is limited to in-frame clones, with some not included. The sample comprises about 180,000 clones, just over 65% of which are singletons, and around 10% rests with the top ten. In this sample, this clone turned up a few times. The antigen is undetermined.

This sample comprised CD8+ T cells sorted from blood, obtained at week 0. The V call is TRBV2, the J call TRBJ2-1; maybe TRBD1 (7 bases). The receptor's source is a human donor with alopecia areata. The CDR3 DNA sequence: TGTGCCAGCGATCAGGGGGGCCCCTACAATGAGCAGTTCTTC. Amino acids: CASDQGGPYNEQFF.